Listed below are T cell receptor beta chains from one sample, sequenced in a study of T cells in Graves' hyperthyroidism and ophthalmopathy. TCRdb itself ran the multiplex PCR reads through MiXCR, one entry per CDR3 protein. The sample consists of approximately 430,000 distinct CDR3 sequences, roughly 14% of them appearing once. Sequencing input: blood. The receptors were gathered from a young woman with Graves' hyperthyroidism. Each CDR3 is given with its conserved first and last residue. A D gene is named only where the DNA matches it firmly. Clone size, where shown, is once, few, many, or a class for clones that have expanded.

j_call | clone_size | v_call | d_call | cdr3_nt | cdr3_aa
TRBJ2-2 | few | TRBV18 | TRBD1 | TGTGCCAGCTCACCAAAACGGACAGGGCGGTTCGCCGGGGAGCTGTTTTTT | CASSPKRTGRFAGELFF
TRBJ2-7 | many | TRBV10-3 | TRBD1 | TGTGCCATCAGAGGGACAGGGAACTACGAGCAGTACTTC | CAIRGTGNYEQYF
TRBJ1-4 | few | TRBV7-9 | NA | TGTGCCAGCAGCGCCCCCGCCCGGTTGAATGAAAAACTGTTTTTT | CASSAPARLNEKLFF
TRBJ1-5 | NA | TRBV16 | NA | TGTGCCAGCAGCCAATTTTACAATCAGCCCCAGCATTTT | CASSQFYNQPQHF
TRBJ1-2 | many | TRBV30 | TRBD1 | TGTGCCTGGACCGCGGACAGGGGCTATGGCTACACCTTC | CAWTADRGYGYTF
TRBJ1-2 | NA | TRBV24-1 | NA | TGTGCCACCTCGGGGGGGGGACCTCCTATTTACTATGGCTACACCTTC | CATSGGGPPIYYGYTF
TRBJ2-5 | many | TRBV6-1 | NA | TGTGCCAGCAATATGTTCCTCGAGACCCAGTACTTC | CASNMFLETQYF
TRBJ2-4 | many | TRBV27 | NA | TGTGCCAGCAGACCAAGGGGGGGTCTGGAAAACATTCAGTACTTC | CASRPRGGLENIQYF
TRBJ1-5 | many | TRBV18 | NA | TGTGCCAGCTCACCAGGCAGGGCTAACAATCAGCCCCAGCATTTT | CASSPGRANNQPQHF
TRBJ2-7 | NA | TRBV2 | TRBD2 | TGTGCCAGCAGTAATAGCGGGAGCTACGAGCAGTACTTC | CASSNSGSYEQYF
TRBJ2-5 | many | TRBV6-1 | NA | TGTGCCAGCAGTGAAGACGGGCAGGGTCGGAAGACCCAGTACTTC | CASSEDGQGRKTQYF
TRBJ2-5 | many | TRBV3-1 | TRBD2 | TGTGCCAGCAGCCGTACCGGACTAGCCGGAGGAGGGACCCAGTACTTC | CASSRTGLAGGGTQYF
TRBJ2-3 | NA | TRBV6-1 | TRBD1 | TGTGCCAGCAGTGAAGGGACAGGGGCCAGCACAGATACGCAGTATTTT | CASSEGTGASTDTQYF
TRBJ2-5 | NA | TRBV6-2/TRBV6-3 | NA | TGTGCCAGCAGTGACACCCCCGGGACCAACCAAGAGACCCAGTACTTC | CASSDTPGTNQETQYF
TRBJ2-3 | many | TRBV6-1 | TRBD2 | TGTGCCAGCAGCTGGGGGGGGGGGGGTGTCACAGATACGCAGTATTTT | CASSWGGGGVTDTQYF
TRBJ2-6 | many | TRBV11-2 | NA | TGTGCCAGCAGCCCAAGCCCAGGGGTAGGGGCCAACGTCCTGACTTTC | CASSPSPGVGANVLTF
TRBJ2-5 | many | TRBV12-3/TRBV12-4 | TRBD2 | TGTGCCAGCAGTTCCCAAGCGGGAGGGAGGGAGGCCCAGTACTTC | CASSSQAGGREAQYF
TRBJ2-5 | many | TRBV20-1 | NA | TGCAGTGCTAGAGAGGGAGGTAAAGAGACCCAGTACTTC | CSAREGGKETQYF
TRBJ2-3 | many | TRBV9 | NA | TGTGCCAGCAGCTCCATGTACAGGCAATCGCAGTATTTT | CASSSMYRQSQYF
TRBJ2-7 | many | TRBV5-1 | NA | TGCGCCAGCAGCTCCCCCGATCGTCCAAGCTCCTACGAGCAGTACTTC | CASSSPDRPSSYEQYF
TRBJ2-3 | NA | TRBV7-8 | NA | TGTGCCAGCAGCTCCGGGACCCCTCGCACAGATACGCAGTATTTT | CASSSGTPRTDTQYF
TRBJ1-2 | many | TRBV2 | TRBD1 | TGTGCCAGCAGACGCAGACAGGGGGAAACCTATGGCTACACCTTC | CASRRRQGETYGYTF
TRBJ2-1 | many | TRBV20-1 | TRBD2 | TGCAGTGCTAGAGATCGGACTAGCGGGAGGGCCGGTGAGCAGTTCTTC | CSARDRTSGRAGEQFF
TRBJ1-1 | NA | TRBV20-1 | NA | TGCAGTGCTAGGGACGGGAGGGCGGACACTGAAGCTTTCTTT | CSARDGRADTEAFF
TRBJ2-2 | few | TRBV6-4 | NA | TGTGCCAGCAGTGACTCGTTCGGGTCCGGGGAGCTGTTTTTT | CASSDSFGSGELFF
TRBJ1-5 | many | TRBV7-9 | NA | TGTGCCAGCAGCTTATGGCCGGGGCAGGGGAATCAGCCCCAGCATTTT | CASSLWPGQGNQPQHF
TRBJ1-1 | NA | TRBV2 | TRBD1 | TGTGCCAGCAGCCGAACAGGGGAGAGGAGGACTGAAGCTTTCTTT | CASSRTGERRTEAFF
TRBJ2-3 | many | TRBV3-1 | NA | TGTGCCAGCAGCCAAGATCTGGTGACGGCAGATACGCAGTATTTT | CASSQDLVTADTQYF
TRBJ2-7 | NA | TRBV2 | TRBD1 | TGTGCCAGCAACCCTTTAGGGGACAGTTCCTACGAGCAGTACTTC | CASNPLGDSSYEQYF
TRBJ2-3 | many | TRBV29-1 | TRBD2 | TGCAGCGCCGTAGCGGGAGCAGATACGCAGTATTTT | CSAVAGADTQYF
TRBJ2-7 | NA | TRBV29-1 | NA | TGCAGCGTTGAACAGGGTCCAGGCTACGAGCAGTACTTC | CSVEQGPGYEQYF
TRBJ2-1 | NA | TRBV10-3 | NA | TGTGCCATCAGGACGGAGGATGAGCAGTTCTTC | CAIRTEDEQFF
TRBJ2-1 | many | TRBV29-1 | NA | TGCAGCGTTGATAACCGGCTAAGGACCACTAACAATGAGCAGTTCTTC | CSVDNRLRTTNNEQFF
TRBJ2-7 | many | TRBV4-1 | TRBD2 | TGCGCCAGCAGCCAAGTAGCGGGAGGGTCCCACGAGCAGTACTTC | CASSQVAGGSHEQYF
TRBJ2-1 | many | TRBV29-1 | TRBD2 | TGCAGCGTCGAATTAGCGGGAGTAGCCTACAATGAGCAGTTCTTC | CSVELAGVAYNEQFF
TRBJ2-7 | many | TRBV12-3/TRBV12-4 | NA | TGTGCCAGCAGTTTAAGGGCAGCATCCTACGAGCAGTACTTC | CASSLRAASYEQYF
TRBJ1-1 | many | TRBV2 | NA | TGTGCCAGCAGCGCCCAGGGGAACACTGAAGCTTTCTTT | CASSAQGNTEAFF
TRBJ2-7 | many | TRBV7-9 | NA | TGTGCCAGCAGCTTAAGGCACGGCGAGTCTAGCGCTTCCTACGAGCAGTACTTC | CASSLRHGESSASYEQYF
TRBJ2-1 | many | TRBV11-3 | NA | TGTGCCAGCAGCTTAGGACCAAACAATGAGCAGTTCTTC | CASSLGPNNEQFF
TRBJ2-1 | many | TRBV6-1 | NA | TGTGCCAGCAGTGAAGAAGGGCACAGGTCCTACAATGAGCAGTTCTTC | CASSEEGHRSYNEQFF